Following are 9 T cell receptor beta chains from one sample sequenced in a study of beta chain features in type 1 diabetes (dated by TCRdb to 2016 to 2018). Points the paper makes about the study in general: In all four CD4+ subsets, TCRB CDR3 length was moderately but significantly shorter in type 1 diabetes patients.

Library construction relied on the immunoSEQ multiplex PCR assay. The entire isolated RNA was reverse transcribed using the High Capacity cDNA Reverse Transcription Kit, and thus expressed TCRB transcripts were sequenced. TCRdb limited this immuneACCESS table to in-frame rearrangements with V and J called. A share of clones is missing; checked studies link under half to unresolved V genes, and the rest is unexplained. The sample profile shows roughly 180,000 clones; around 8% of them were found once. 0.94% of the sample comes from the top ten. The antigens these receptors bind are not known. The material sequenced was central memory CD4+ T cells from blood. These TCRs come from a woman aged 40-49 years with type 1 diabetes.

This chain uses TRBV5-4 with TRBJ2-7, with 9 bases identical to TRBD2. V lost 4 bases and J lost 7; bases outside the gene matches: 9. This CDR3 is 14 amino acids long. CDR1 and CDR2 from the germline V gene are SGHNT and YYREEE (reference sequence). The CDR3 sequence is CASSESGRRGEQYF. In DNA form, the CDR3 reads TGTGCCAGCAGCGAGAGCGGGAGGCGTGGGGAGCAGTACTTC.

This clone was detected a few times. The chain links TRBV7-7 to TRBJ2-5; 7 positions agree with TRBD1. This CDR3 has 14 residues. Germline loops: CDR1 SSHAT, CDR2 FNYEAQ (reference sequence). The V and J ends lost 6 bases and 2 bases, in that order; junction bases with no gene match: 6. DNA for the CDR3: TGTGCCAGCAGTCGTGACAGGGCACAAGAGACCCAGTACTTC. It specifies CASSRDRAQETQYF.

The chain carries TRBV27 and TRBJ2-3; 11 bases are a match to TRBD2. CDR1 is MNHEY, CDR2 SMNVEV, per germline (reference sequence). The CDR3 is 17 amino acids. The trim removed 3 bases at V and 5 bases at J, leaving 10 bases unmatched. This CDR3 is CASSFKGTSGLLDTQYF. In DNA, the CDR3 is TGTGCCAGCAGTTTCAAAGGGACTAGCGGCCTGTTAGATACGCAGTATTTT.

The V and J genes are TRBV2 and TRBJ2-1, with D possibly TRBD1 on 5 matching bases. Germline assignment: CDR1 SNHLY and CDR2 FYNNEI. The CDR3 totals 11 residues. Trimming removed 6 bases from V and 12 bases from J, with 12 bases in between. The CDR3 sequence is CASSAGSRQFF. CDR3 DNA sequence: TGTGCCAGCAGCGCAGGGTCGAGGCAGTTCTTC. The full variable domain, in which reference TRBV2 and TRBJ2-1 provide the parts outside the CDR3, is EPEVTQTPSHQVTQMGQEVILRCVPISNHLYFYWYRQILGQKVEFLVSFYNNEISEKSEIFDDQFSVERPDGSNFTLKIRSTKLEDSAMYFCASSAGSRQFFGPGTRLTVL.

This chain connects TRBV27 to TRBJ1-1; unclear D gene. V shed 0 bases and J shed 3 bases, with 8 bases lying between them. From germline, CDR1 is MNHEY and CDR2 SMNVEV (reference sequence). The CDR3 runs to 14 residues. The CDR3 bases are TGTGCCAGCAGTTTATCGCGGCCAGACACTGAAGCTTTCTTT. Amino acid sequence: CASSLSRPDTEAFF.

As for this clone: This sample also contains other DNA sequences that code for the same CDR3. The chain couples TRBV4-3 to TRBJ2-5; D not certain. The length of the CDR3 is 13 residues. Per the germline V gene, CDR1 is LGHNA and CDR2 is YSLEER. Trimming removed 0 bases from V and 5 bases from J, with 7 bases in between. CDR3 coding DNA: TGCGCCAGCAGCCAAGATGCAGGCGAGACCCAGTACTTC. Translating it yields CASSQDAGETQYF.

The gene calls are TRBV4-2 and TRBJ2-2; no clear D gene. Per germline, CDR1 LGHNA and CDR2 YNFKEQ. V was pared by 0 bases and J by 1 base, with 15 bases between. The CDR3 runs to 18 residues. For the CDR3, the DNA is TGTGCCAGCAGCCAAGATTCCCCCTATTCCTTGAACACCGGGGAGCTGTTTTTT. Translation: CASSQDSPYSLNTGELFF.

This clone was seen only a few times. CDR3 nucleotide sequence: TGTGCCAGCAGCGTAGCTCCGGCCTCAGGATTCGGTAGCACAGATACGCAGTATTTT. Translation gives CASSVAPASGFGSTDTQYF. The V and J genes are TRBV9 and TRBJ2-3; D gene uncertain. This CDR3 is built from 19 residues. The V end lost 0 bases, the J end lost 0 bases, and 20 bases lay between the germline ends. Germline lookup yields CDR1 SGDLS and CDR2 YYNGEE.

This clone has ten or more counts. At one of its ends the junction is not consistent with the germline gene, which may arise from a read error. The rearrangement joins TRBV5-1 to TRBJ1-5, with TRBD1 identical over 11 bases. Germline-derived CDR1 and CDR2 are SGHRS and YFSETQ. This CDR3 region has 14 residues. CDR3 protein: CASSRTGGNQPQHF. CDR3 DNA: TGCGCCAGCAGCCGGACAGGGGGCAACCAGCCCCAGCATTTT.